The clone carrying this T cell receptor beta chain was counted ten times or more. Its antigen is as yet unknown. Molecular barcoded adaptors covering alpha/delta and beta/gamma chains were used on around 400 ng RNA. TCRdb ran MiXCR on the reads and lists one entry per CDR3 protein. The sample shows 49,000 or so distinct CDR3 sequences, about 12% of them seen only once. Germline assignment: CDR1 LGHNA and CDR2 YNFKEQ. V gave up 0 bases and J gave up 3 bases, with 9 bases separating them. This CDR3 comprises 14 residues. This entry comes from a study of read filtering for tumor transcriptome and immune sequencing. Study in general: Eight or nine patients were R-ISS I, some 15 were R-ISS II, about seven were R-ISS III. RNA-seq yielded only about 75 to 1273 TCR reads, IR-seq about 4.05 to 11 million. Study-wide findings and caveats: About 81.9% of IR-seq clonotypes had one read, totaling approximately 3.5% of reads; RNA-seq: about 69% and 49%. The sorted CD138-negative fraction was a mixed bone marrow immune population, not purified T cells.

The sample comprised a population of CD138-negative cells sorted from bone marrow. The chain combines TRBV4-2 with TRBJ2-7; D ambiguous. This clonotype was sampled from a donor at least 40 years old with multiple myeloma. CDR3 in DNA: TGTGCCAGCAGCCAAGATCTCGGAAACTACGAGCAGTACTTC. Its protein product is CASSQDLGNYEQYF.